Each of the 32 T cell receptor beta chains below was sequenced from the same sample in a study of OX40 agonist ivuxolimab in advanced cancers. Data came from immunoSEQ multiplex PCR; TCRdb stores just in-frame clones and leaves some out. The sample contains about 26,000 clones, around 85% of which appear only once. Specimen: CD4+ or CD8+ T cells sorted from blood, collected in a trial of the OX40 agonist ivuxolimab. The origin of the receptors is an adult with an advanced solid tumor such as melanoma, head and neck, liver or kidney cancer.

The V and J genes are TRBV5-6 and TRBJ2-5; 7 positions agree with TRBD1. Germline values: CDR1 SGHDT, CDR2 YYEEEE. V lost 4 bases, J lost 4 bases, and 10 bases stayed unmatched. CDR3 length equals 15 residues. The CDR3 DNA follows: TGTGCCAGCAGCCTAAACGGGGACAGCGGAGAGACCCAGTACTTC. Translated: CASSLNGDSGETQYF.

The V gene is TRBV28, the J gene TRBJ1-1; D might be TRBD1 (6 bases). This CDR3 region has 18 residues. V was pared by 1 base and J by 0 bases, with 18 bases between. CDR1 MDHEN and CDR2 SYDVKM come from the germline V gene. CDR3 in amino acids: CASSLSGGTGQMNTEAFF. The DNA for the CDR3 is TGTGCCAGCAGTTTATCGGGCGGGACGGGACAAATGAACACTGAAGCTTTCTTT.

The gene calls are TRBV27 and TRBJ2-1; 11 bases fit TRBD1. Germline CDR1 reads MNHEY; CDR2 reads SMNVEV (reference sequence). The CDR3 length is 15 residues. With 2 bases clipped from V and 7 bases from J, the junction kept 4 bases outside the gene matches. This CDR3 reads CASSLSGTGGNEQFF. DNA of the CDR3: TGTGCCAGCAGTTTAAGTGGGACAGGGGGGAATGAGCAGTTCTTC.

The genes are TRBV6-5 and TRBJ1-2; D remains ambiguous. The ends were cut back, 2 bases at V and 2 bases at J, with 9 bases in the middle. Germline V gene sequence: CDR1 MNHEY, CDR2 SVGAGI. This CDR3 comprises 14 residues. CDR3 sequence reads: CASSYRGLNYGYTF. CDR3 in DNA: TGTGCCAGCAGTTACCGCGGCCTGAACTATGGCTACACCTTC.

The V and J genes are TRBV2 and TRBJ2-7; 8 nucleotides align to TRBD1. The germline V gene has CDR1 SNHLY and CDR2 FYNNEI. The CDR3 totals 14 residues. V was pared by 1 base and J by 4 bases, with 3 bases of the junction left unmatched. CDR3 coding DNA: TGTGCCAGCAGTGAAGGGACAGGGTGGTACGAGCAGTACTTC. Its translation is CASSEGTGWYEQYF.

This rearrangement joins TRBV18 to TRBJ2-2; TRBD2 aligns across 10 bases. The germline CDR1 and CDR2 sequences are KGHSH and LQKENI. This CDR3 has 19 residues. V was clipped by 4 bases and J by 1 base; unmatched bases: 12. In nucleotides, the CDR3 is TGTGCCAGCTCACAACGGACTAGCGGTTATCTAGGGAACACCGGGGAGCTGTTTTTT. Protein product: CASSQRTSGYLGNTGELFF. The full variable domain, with the rest looked up from reference TRBV18 and TRBJ2-2, is NAGVMQNPRHLVRRRGQEARLRCSPMKGHSHVYWYRQLPEEGLKFMVYLQKENIIDESGMPKERFSAEFPKEGPSILRIQQVVRGDSAAYFCASSQRTSGYLGNTGELFFGEGSRLTVL.

This rearrangement joins TRBV19 to TRBJ1-5, with 10 bases identical to TRBD1. Trimming removed 7 bases from V and 7 bases from J; junction bases left unmatched: 16. The CDR3 has 17 amino acids. CDR1 and CDR2 from the germline V gene are LNHDA and SQIVND (reference sequence). CDR3 in DNA: TGTGCCAGTACCTCCCCCTGGGGACAGGGGAAAAACCAGCCCCAGCATTTT. Translated: CASTSPWGQGKNQPQHF.

The CDR3 DNA is TGCGCCAGCAGCTTGGAACAGGGGGCTTTTAACTATGGCTACACCTTC. Encoded protein: CASSLEQGAFNYGYTF. The chain carries TRBV5-1 and TRBJ1-2; TRBD1 aligns across 9 bases. The CDR3 sequence is 16 residues long. V lost 0 bases to trimming and J lost 1 base; unmatched junction nucleotides: 4. CDR1 is SGHRS, CDR2 YFSETQ, per germline.

The V and J genes are TRBV5-8 and TRBJ1-1; 7 nucleotides align to TRBD1. V gave up 3 bases and J gave up 1 base; unmatched junction bases: 6. There are 15 residues in the CDR3. Germline V gene lookup returns CDR1 SGHTS and CDR2 YDEGEE. The CDR3 region has the DNA TGTGCCAGCAGCTGGGCTAGGGACAGGAACACTGAAGCTTTCTTT. Amino acids: CASSWARDRNTEAFF. Combining the CDR3 with reference TRBV5-8 and TRBJ1-1 gives the whole variable domain EAGVTQSPTHLIKTRGQQATLRCSPISGHTSVYWYQQALGLGLQFLLWYDEGEERNRGNFPPRFSGRQFPNYSSELNVNALELEDSALYLCASSWARDRNTEAFFGQGTRLTVV.

The V and J genes are TRBV11-3 and TRBJ2-7; the match to TRBD2 covers 13 bases. CDR1 is SGHNT and CDR2 is YENEEA in the germline V gene. With V trimmed by 4 bases and J by 0 bases, 3 bases remained unmatched. CDR3 length: 16 residues. CDR3: CASSSGLAGSSYEQYF. For the CDR3, the DNA is TGTGCCAGCAGCTCGGGACTAGCGGGGTCCTCCTACGAGCAGTACTTC.

This rearrangement joins TRBV4-1 to TRBJ2-7, with TRBD1 identical over 9 bases. There are 16 residues in the CDR3. Per germline, CDR1 MGHRA and CDR2 YSYEKL. The ends lost 4 bases at V and 2 bases at J; junction bases unmatched: 9. The CDR3, as DNA: TGCGCCAGCAGCCCTGAACCGGGACAGGGACCCTACGAGCAGTACTTC. Translated: CASSPEPGQGPYEQYF.

The V gene is TRBV19, the J gene TRBJ2-7; 11 bases are a match to TRBD2. The germline gives CDR1 LNHDA, CDR2 SQIVND (reference sequence). Germline trimming cut 6 bases from V and 4 bases from J; bases unmatched to any gene: 8. The CDR3 runs 15 residues. CDR3: CASSPGTSGDYEQYF. The CDR3 bases are TGTGCCAGTAGCCCCGGGACTAGCGGAGATTACGAGCAGTACTTC.

V gene TRBV4-3 combines with J gene TRBJ2-1; D ambiguous. The CDR3 contains 14 residues. Germline CDR1 LGHNA, CDR2 YSLEER. V gave up 0 bases and J gave up 8 bases, with 11 bases separating them. The CDR3 nucleotides are TGCGCCAGCAGCCAAGATGTAGGCCACGATGAGCAGTTCTTC. It encodes CASSQDVGHDEQFF.

This CDR3 is CASTPWVNYGYTF. The CDR3 coding sequence is TGTGCCAGCACCCCCTGGGTTAACTATGGCTACACCTTC. The rearrangement links TRBV28 to TRBJ1-2; no reliable D call. Deletions cut 7 bases from V and 1 base from J, with 10 bases between. This CDR3 comprises 13 residues. CDR1 is MDHEN, CDR2 SYDVKM, per germline.

Only a few counts were recorded for this clone. The chain links TRBV4-1 to TRBJ2-7, with TRBD1 as a possible D gene (5 bases). This CDR3 has 14 amino acids. Between the trimmed V and J ends, which lost 0 bases and 4 bases, there was a span of 10 bases. The germline V gene encodes CDR1 MGHRA and CDR2 YSYEKL. This CDR3 is CASSQDPGSYEQYF. The CDR3 DNA is TGCGCCAGCAGCCAAGATCCAGGGTCTTACGAGCAGTACTTC.

The chain links TRBV19 to TRBJ1-2, with D perhaps TRBD1 (5 bases). Per the germline V gene, CDR1 is LNHDA and CDR2 is SQIVND (reference sequence). The CDR3 is made up of 12 amino acids. Deletions cut 9 bases from V and 10 bases from J, with 18 bases between. CDR3 DNA: TGTGCCAGCCAGGGTAACGTCCGAGACTACACCTTC. Translating gives CASQGNVRDYTF.

V usage is TRBV6-5 and J usage is TRBJ1-4; D perhaps matches TRBD1 (6 bases). The CDR3 is made up of 15 amino acids. Trimming took off 4 bases at V and 7 bases at J, with 16 bases between the two ends. CDR1 is MNHEY, CDR2 SVGAGI, per germline. CDR3 nucleotide sequence: TGTGCCAGCAGTTTACAGGGACCCCCTAGTGAAAAACTGTTTTTT. Protein sequence: CASSLQGPPSEKLFF.

This clone was found a few times. The chain uses TRBV6-1 and TRBJ2-7; possible D gene TRBD2, 7 bases. This CDR3 is built from 13 residues. Trimming shortened V by 5 bases and J by 5 bases, and 13 bases separated the two germline ends. The germline V gene has CDR1 MNHNS and CDR2 SASEGT. CDR3 nucleotides: TGTGCCAGCAGTCGGGGGGCGGGGAACGAGCAGTACTTC. It translates to CASSRGAGNEQYF.

In its sample, this clone was seen once. The chain has TRBV4-3 and TRBJ2-3, with 7 bases fitting TRBD1. Trimming at V came to 1 base and at J to 4 bases, leaving 11 bases not matched to a gene. The CDR3 has 17 residues. Germline CDR1 is LGHNA and CDR2 is YSLEER. Here the CDR3 reads CASSQVPRTGHSDTQYF. CDR3 nucleotide sequence: TGCGCCAGCAGCCAAGTCCCACGGACAGGTCATTCAGATACGCAGTATTTT.

This clone was seen just once. V gene TRBV7-9 combines with J gene TRBJ2-3; the D is unclear. V dropped 5 bases and J dropped 5 bases, with 8 bases sitting between them. This CDR3 contains 12 residues. The V gene's germline CDR1 is SEHNR and CDR2 FQNEAQ (reference sequence). The chain's CDR3 is CASSIGLDTQYF. Here the CDR3 DNA reads TGTGCCAGCAGCATCGGTTTAGATACGCAGTATTTT.

The chain is built from TRBV5-3 and TRBJ1-2, with 8 positions matching TRBD1. TRBV5-3 is an ORF, and what it does is uncertain. This CDR3 is built from 16 residues. Germline trimming cut 4 bases from V and 4 bases from J; bases unmatched to any gene: 12. CDR3 region: CARSQEKTGESYGYTF. The DNA for the CDR3 is TGTGCCAGAAGCCAGGAGAAGACAGGGGAAAGCTATGGCTACACCTTC.

In its sample, this clone was seen once. The V call is TRBV19, the J call TRBJ2-7; D gene uncertain. Trimming removed 3 bases from V and 3 bases from J, with 9 bases in between. The V gene's germline CDR1 is LNHDA and CDR2 SQIVND (reference sequence). The CDR3 covers 13 residues. The CDR3 nucleotides are TGTGCCAGTAGTATTGGTCAGTTCTACGAGCAGTACTTC. It translates to CASSIGQFYEQYF.

The J gene is TRBJ1-5, the V gene TRBV19; D is unclear. The germline V gene has CDR1 LNHDA and CDR2 SQIVND (reference sequence). The V and J ends lost 2 bases and 3 bases respectively, with 8 bases between them. There are 14 residues in the CDR3. CDR3 in amino acids: CASSIWGNNQPQHF. DNA for the CDR3: TGTGCCAGTAGTATATGGGGAAACAATCAGCCCCAGCATTTT.

Written as DNA, the CDR3 is TGTGCCAGCAGCCAAGACAGAGGACGGGCCTACGAGCAGTACTTC. Translating it yields CASSQDRGRAYEQYF. This sequence joins TRBV14 and TRBJ2-7; D gene uncertain. Germline CDR1 reads SGHDN; CDR2 reads FVKESK. V dropped 0 bases and J dropped 2 bases, with 11 bases sitting between them. This CDR3 has 15 residues.

The chain carries TRBV11-3 and TRBJ2-1, with TRBD2 matching 8 bases. Trimming removed 5 bases from V and 1 base from J; junction bases left unmatched: 7. This CDR3 comprises 16 residues. Germline CDR1 SGHNT, CDR2 YENEEA. CDR3 nucleotide sequence: TGTGCCAGCAGCGACCAGCGGGAGCTGTCCTACAATGAGCAGTTCTTC. Its protein product is CASSDQRELSYNEQFF.

The CDR3 DNA reads TGTGCCACCAGCAGAGTTGGCAGGGTCGACGAGCAGTACTTC. Amino acid sequence: CATSRVGRVDEQYF. This rearrangement joins TRBV15 to TRBJ2-7; tentative D call: TRBD1 (5 bases). Germline V gives CDR1 LNHNV, CDR2 YYDKDF (reference sequence). This CDR3 has 14 residues. Trimming cost V 1 base and J 5 bases, with 12 bases left between them.

The gene calls are TRBV5-1 and TRBJ2-7; 11 nucleotides line up with TRBD2. The CDR3 is 17 amino acids. The germline CDR1 and CDR2 sequences are SGHRS and YFSETQ. J gave up 0 bases and V 2 bases, and 7 bases lay outside the gene matches. The CDR3 DNA sequence: TGCGCCAGCAGCTTCCTACCTAGCGGGGGGTTCTCCTACGAGCAGTACTTC. Protein product: CASSFLPSGGFSYEQYF.

CDR3 DNA sequence: TGTGCCAGCAGCCCCACGAGAGAGAGACCTCCCGGCACCTTC. Encoded protein: CASSPTRERPPGTF. The chain combines TRBV21-1 with TRBJ1-2. TRBV21-1 is flagged as a pseudogene. The length of the CDR3 is 14 residues.

J is TRBJ2-7 and V is TRBV7-6, with 7 bases fitting TRBD2. V lost 2 bases, J lost 3 bases, and 7 bases stayed unmatched. The length of the CDR3 is 15 residues. Germline CDR1 is SGHVS and CDR2 is FNYEAQ. CDR3 loop: CASSLWEGTFYEQYF. For the CDR3, the DNA is TGTGCCAGCAGCTTATGGGAGGGAACCTTCTACGAGCAGTACTTC.

This clone was seen only a few times. CDR3: CASSDWNEQYF. The CDR3 DNA reads as TGTGCCAGCAGCGATTGGAACGAGCAGTACTTC. The chain links TRBV5-6 to TRBJ2-7; no definite D call. The CDR3 covers 11 residues. Per the germline V gene, CDR1 is SGHDT and CDR2 is YYEEEE. The V gene lost 4 bases and the J gene lost 5 bases, with 7 bases spanning the gap.

This chain uses TRBV19 with TRBJ2-7, with 12 bases identical to TRBD1. V lost 6 bases to trimming and J lost 5 bases; unmatched junction nucleotides: 5. The CDR3 length is 14 residues. CDR1 is LNHDA, CDR2 SQIVND, per germline (reference sequence). In DNA form, the CDR3 reads TGTGCCAGTAGCATGGGACAGGGGGCCAACGAGCAGTACTTC. Translation gives CASSMGQGANEQYF. Variable domain in full (rest from reference TRBV19 and TRBJ2-7): DGGITQSPKYLFRKEGQNVTLSCEQNLNHDAMYWYRQDPGQGLRLIYYSQIVNDFQKGDIAEGYSVSREKKESFPLTVTSAQKNPTAFYLCASSMGQGANEQYFGPGTRLTVT.

CDR3 sequence reads: CASSGDMNGQETQYF. The CDR3 coding sequence is TGTGCCAGCAGCGGAGACATGAACGGACAAGAGACCCAGTACTTC. V is TRBV5-4 and J is TRBJ2-5; D ambiguous. This CDR3 spans 15 amino acids. Germline V CDR1 and CDR2: SGHNT, YYREEE (reference sequence). V was trimmed by 4 bases and J by 2 bases, leaving 15 bases between them. The full variable domain, in which reference TRBV5-4 and TRBJ2-5 provide the parts outside the CDR3, is ETGVTQSPTHLIKTRGQQVTLRCSSQSGHNTVSWYQQALGQGPQFIFQYYREEENGRGNFPPRFSGLQFPNYSSELNVNALELDDSALYLCASSGDMNGQETQYFGPGTRLLVL.